The rows below give T cell receptor beta chains drawn from one sample of a study of human T cells and chemical hapten exposure. Each CDR3 protein gets one entry after TCRdb re-called the RACE reads with MiXCR. The sample has roughly 64,000 distinct CDR3 sequences; about 11% are singletons. The sample was whole blood, taken in connection with sensitization to the hapten diphenylcyclopropenone (DPC). The receptors derive from a woman in her thirties or forties with alopecia areata. Some clones in this sample may be carry-over from other donors' samples. CDR3s include the opening cysteine and the closing phenylalanine or tryptophan. D genes are given only for firm matches. Rows give clone size only sometimes, using once, few, many, or a class for an expanded clone.

D,size,V,length,J,CDR3,DNA
-,few,TRBV28,15,TRBJ2-3,CASLKGGRGTDTQYF,TGTGCCAGCCTCAAAGGGGGAAGGGGCACAGATACGCAGTATTTT
-,few,TRBV6-5,17,TRBJ2-5,CASSLGPRGLSMETQYF,TGTGCCAGCAGTCTGGGACCGCGAGGTTTAAGTATGGAGACCCAGTACTTC
TRBD1,few,TRBV11-2,15,TRBJ2-2,CASSSGTGRAGELFF,TGTGCCAGCAGCTCCGGGACAGGGAGGGCCGGGGAGCTGTTTTTT
-,many,TRBV7-9,13,TRBJ2-2,CASSSGVTGELFF,TGTGCCAGCAGCTCGGGTGTCACCGGGGAGCTGTTTTTT
-,many,TRBV4-3,13,TRBJ1-1,CASSQDWGAGWVF,TGCGCCAGCAGCCAAGATTGGGGAGCCGGATGGGTCTTT
-,few,TRBV4-1,16,TRBJ1-5,CASSQVRGSSNQPQHF,TGCGCCAGCAGCCAAGTTCGGGGGAGTAGCAATCAGCCCCAGCATTTT
-,-,TRBV11-2,14,TRBJ2-3,CASSLRKATDTQYF,TGTGCCAGCAGCTTAAGGAAGGCGACAGATACGCAGTATTTT
-,few,TRBV20-1,14,TRBJ2-6,CSAPHTSGANVLTF,TGCAGTGCCCCCCACACATCTGGGGCCAACGTCCTGACTTTC
TRBD1,many,TRBV20-1,14,TRBJ1-3,CSVKQGAGLNTIYF,TGCAGTGTCAAACAGGGGGCAGGTTTAAACACCATATATTTT
-,few,TRBV29-1,12,TRBJ2-7,CSATPGRNEQYF,TGCAGCGCAACCCCAGGGAGAAACGAGCAGTACTTC
-,many,TRBV29-1,14,TRBJ2-2,CSVEGTSKTGELFF,TGCAGCGTTGAAGGGACCAGCAAGACCGGGGAGCTGTTTTTT
TRBD1,-,TRBV5-4,15,TRBJ1-2,CASSSGTGSQYGYTF,TGTGCCAGCAGCTCCGGGACAGGGAGTCAATATGGCTACACCTTC
-,few,TRBV6-2/TRBV6-3,15,TRBJ2-1,CASSPTGNPYNEQFF,TGTGCCAGCAGTCCGACTGGGAACCCCTACAATGAGCAGTTCTTC
-,many,TRBV4-3,17,TRBJ2-3,CASSQDMVGVGTDTQYF,TGCGCCAGCAGCCAAGATATGGTCGGCGTCGGCACAGATACGCAGTATTTT
TRBD1,many,TRBV29-1,12,TRBJ2-7,CSVGTGVYEQYF,TGCAGCGTTGGGACAGGGGTATACGAGCAGTACTTC
-,-,TRBV7-2,13,TRBJ2-2,CASSPSMSGELFF,TGTGCCAGCAGTCCCTCGATGTCCGGGGAGCTGTTTTTT
-,many,TRBV7-9,14,TRBJ1-6,CASSREGQNSPLHF,TGTGCCAGCAGCCGCGAGGGGCAGAATTCACCCCTCCACTTT
-,few,TRBV30,11,TRBJ1-6,CAWTSGSIPHF,TGTGCCTGGACGTCAGGGAGTATCCCCCACTTT
TRBD1,many,TRBV4-3,18,TRBJ2-3,CASSQERGTGGNTDTQYF,TGCGCCAGCAGCCAAGAGAGGGGGACAGGCGGGAACACAGATACGCAGTATTTT
-,few,TRBV6-2/TRBV6-3,14,TRBJ1-1,CASSRTETNTEAFF,TGTGCCAGCAGTCGGACAGAAACGAACACTGAAGCTTTCTTT
-,many,TRBV5-1,12,TRBJ1-2,CASSLGGYGYTF,TGCGCCAGCAGCTTGGGGGGCTATGGCTACACCTTC
-,many,TRBV20-1,10,TRBJ2-1,CSAPEAEQFF,TGCAGTGCCCCCGAAGCGGAGCAGTTCTTC
-,many,TRBV28,12,TRBJ2-7,CASSTLVYEQYF,TGTGCCAGCAGTACATTGGTCTACGAGCAGTACTTC
-,-,TRBV19,13,TRBJ2-5,CASRSRYQETQYF,TGTGCCAGTAGAAGCCGCTACCAAGAGACCCAGTACTTC
TRBD1,few,TRBV12-5,12,TRBJ2-3,CASQGGTDTQYF,TGTGCTTCACAGGGGGGCACAGATACGCAGTATTTT
TRBD1,many,TRBV19,12,TRBJ1-2,CATWDSFYGYTF,TGTGCCACTTGGGACAGCTTCTATGGCTACACCTTC
TRBD2,-,TRBV6-2/TRBV6-3,16,TRBJ2-7,CASRAFGLAGRYEQYF,TGTGCCAGCAGAGCCTTCGGACTAGCGGGCAGGTACGAGCAGTACTTC
-,many,TRBV19,14,TRBJ1-1,CASSNRGSVTEAFF,TGTGCCAGTAGTAACCGGGGTTCCGTCACTGAAGCTTTCTTT
TRBD1,few,TRBV7-2,16,TRBJ1-6,CASSLVRGQANSPLHF,TGTGCCAGCAGCTTAGTACGGGGACAGGCGAATTCACCCCTCCACTTT
TRBD1,few,TRBV10-3,16,TRBJ1-1,CAISEVGTGDGTEAFF,TGTGCCATCAGTGAGGTGGGGACAGGGGACGGAACTGAAGCTTTCTTT
-,-,TRBV12-3/TRBV12-4,14,TRBJ2-2,CASSLGGSTGELFF,TGTGCCAGCAGTTTGGGGGGATCCACCGGGGAGCTGTTTTTT
-,few,TRBV7-3,16,TRBJ1-1,CASSLEPGLMNTEAFF,TGTGCCAGCAGCTTGGAGCCAGGGCTAATGAACACTGAAGCTTTCTTT
-,-,TRBV4-3,14,TRBJ1-1,CASSQGQARTEAFF,TGCGCCAGCAGCCAAGGACAGGCCCGCACTGAAGCTTTCTTT
TRBD1,few,TRBV5-4,13,TRBJ1-2,CASSPTGVVGYTF,TGTGCCAGCAGCCCGACAGGGGTCGTTGGCTACACCTTC
-,few,TRBV19,16,TRBJ2-5,CASSIGRIGEGETQYF,TGTGCCAGTAGTATAGGGAGGATTGGAGAGGGAGAGACCCAGTACTTC
-,many,TRBV6-2/TRBV6-3,16,TRBJ2-7,CASSYGRQTQAYEQYF,TGTGCCAGCAGTTACGGGCGACAGACCCAAGCCTACGAGCAGTACTTC
-,-,TRBV28,14,TRBJ1-5,CASSLAWSNQPQHF,TGTGCCAGCAGTTTGGCATGGAGCAATCAGCCCCAGCATTTT
TRBD2,-,TRBV11-2,17,TRBJ2-7,CASSSRPGLAGVGEQYF,TGTGCCAGCAGTTCTCGCCCGGGACTAGCGGGAGTGGGCGAGCAGTACTTC
-,many,TRBV14,15,TRBJ2-7,CASSQGGRGHYEQYF,TGTGCCAGCAGCCAAGGGGGCAGGGGCCACTACGAGCAGTACTTC
TRBD2,many,TRBV19,15,TRBJ2-7,CASTPRSGSSYEQYF,TGTGCCAGTACCCCGAGGAGCGGGAGCTCCTACGAGCAGTACTTC